The 19 T cell receptor beta chains below come from one sample, sequenced in a study of T cell repertoires in cytomegalovirus infection. TCRdb reprocessed the reads with MiXCR, giving one entry per CDR3 protein. The repertoire consists of about 830,000 distinct CDR3 sequences, with approximately 30% occurring once and the leading ten covering over 10%. What these receptors recognize is not known. Sequencing used cultured CD8+ T cells from PBMCs, obtained from culture after CMV antigen stimulation. These TCRs come from a human donor in good health (CMV status not recorded). Some clones in this sample may be carry-over from other donors' samples.

The V gene is TRBV7-4, the J gene TRBJ2-3; 8 nucleotides align to TRBD1. Trimming at V came to 7 bases and at J to 6 bases, leaving 12 bases not matched to a gene. This CDR3 has 15 residues. Germline loops: CDR1 SGHVT, CDR2 SQSDAQ. The CDR3 loop reads CASTLDRGLRDTQYF. In DNA, the CDR3 is TGTGCCAGCACCCTAGACAGGGGATTAAGGGATACGCAGTATTTT.

The V and J genes are TRBV2 and TRBJ2-1; either TRBD1 or TRBD2 may supply D (5 bases each). CDR3 size: 16 residues. Per the germline V gene, CDR1 is SNHLY and CDR2 is FYNNEI. Trimming took 6 bases from V and 3 from J, leaving 18 bases between them. The CDR3: CASRDPKRGGYNEQFF. The CDR3 DNA reads as TGTGCCAGCAGGGACCCTAAGAGGGGCGGCTACAATGAGCAGTTCTTC.

V is TRBV20-1 and J is TRBJ2-3, with 9 bases that match TRBD2. V dropped 3 bases and J dropped 1; count of bases not matched to a gene: 8. There are 16 residues in the CDR3. Germline-derived CDR1 and CDR2 are DFQATT and SNEGSKA (reference sequence). The CDR3 here is CSASLAGGHGTDTQYF. The CDR3 DNA sequence: TGCAGTGCTAGTCTTGCGGGGGGGCATGGCACAGATACGCAGTATTTT.

The rearrangement uses TRBV10-3 and TRBJ1-1, with 11 bases identical to TRBD1. CDR3 length equals 15 residues. CDR1 ENHRY and CDR2 SYGVKD come from the germline V gene. The trim removed 3 bases at V and 5 bases at J, leaving 5 bases unmatched. This CDR3 is CAISDPDRGRTEAFF. CDR3 sequence (DNA): TGTGCCATCAGTGACCCGGACAGGGGGCGGACTGAAGCTTTCTTT.

The chain recombines TRBV5-6 with TRBJ1-1, with D tentatively TRBD1 (6 bases). The length of the CDR3 is 15 residues. The germline V gene has CDR1 SGHDT and CDR2 YYEEEE. V lost 4 bases, J lost 3 bases, and 16 bases lay in between. CDR3 sequence reads: CASSPKGGKDTEAFF. The CDR3, as DNA: TGTGCCAGCAGCCCGAAGGGGGGCAAGGACACTGAAGCTTTCTTT.

This clonotype was seen a few times. V usage is TRBV7-8 and J usage is TRBJ2-3, with TRBD2 matching over 14 bases. V was clipped by 7 bases and J by 2 bases; unmatched bases: 5. The V gene's germline CDR1 is SGHVS and CDR2 FQNEAQ. The CDR3 is 16 amino acids. DNA of the CDR3: TGTGCCAGCAACGGACTAGCGGGGGGCCACACAGATACGCAGTATTTT. Translated, it gives CASNGLAGGHTDTQYF.

The genes are TRBV5-3 and TRBJ2-7; 12 bases line up with TRBD2. TRBV5-3 has ORF status, its function being uncertain. The CDR3 is made up of 14 amino acids. Trimming took 8 bases from V and 3 from J; bases not matched to a gene: 6. In nucleotides, the CDR3 is TGTGCCAGCAGCATGGGACTAGCGGGCTACGAGCAGTACTTC. This encodes CASSMGLAGYEQYF.

In this sample, this clonotype turned up many times. This sequence joins TRBV6-1 and TRBJ1-1; 9 positions agree with TRBD1. The CDR3 has 15 amino acids. V lost 6 bases and J lost 4; bases outside the gene matches: 9. CDR1 is MNHNS and CDR2 is SASEGT in the germline V gene. Here the CDR3 DNA reads TGTGCCAGCAGCTTGTCCGGGACAGGGTCCACTGAAGCTTTCTTT. This sequence encodes CASSLSGTGSTEAFF.

This clonotype occurred a few times. V and J are TRBV6-2 or TRBV6-3 and TRBJ2-1, with D uncertain. Trimming took 8 bases from V and 8 from J, leaving 10 bases between them. This CDR3 is 11 amino acids long. Germline-derived CDR1 and CDR2 are MNHEY and SVGEGT. The CDR3 spells CASASWDEQFF. CDR3 nucleotides: TGTGCCAGCGCGAGTTGGGATGAGCAGTTCTTC.

This clonotype was seen more than once but under ten times. This rearrangement joins TRBV12-3 or TRBV12-4 to TRBJ2-3, with TRBD2 matching 8 bases. CDR3 length: 14 residues. Trimming removed 7 bases from V and 6 bases from J; junction bases left unmatched: 9. The CDR3 loop reads CASTPSGGYDTQYF. CDR3 sequence (DNA): TGTGCCAGCACTCCAAGCGGGGGCTACGATACGCAGTATTTT.

The chain joins TRBV6-5 to TRBJ2-2, with D maybe TRBD1 (6 bases). The V end was cut by 2 bases, the J end by 7 bases, with 14 bases between. The CDR3 is 15 residues long. Germline CDR1 and CDR2: MNHEY and SVGAGI. The CDR3 DNA follows: TGTGCCAGCAGTTACGCTGTGGGGGCTGGCGGGGAGCTGTTTTTT. Protein sequence: CASSYAVGAGGELFF.

The genes are TRBV20-1 and TRBJ1-3, with D possibly being TRBD1 (5 bases). The CDR3 sequence is 15 residues long. The germline V gene encodes CDR1 DFQATT and CDR2 SNEGSKA (reference sequence). V lost 2 bases, J lost 0 bases, and 11 bases lay in between. CDR3 nucleotides: TGCAGTGCTAGATTTACAGGATACTCTGGAAACACCATATATTTT. This codes for CSARFTGYSGNTIYF.

This clonotype was observed at least ten times. The V gene is TRBV27, the J gene TRBJ1-5, with D maybe TRBD1 (5 bases). Germline V lookup: CDR1 MNHEY, CDR2 SMNVEV (reference sequence). The CDR3 is made up of 13 amino acids. Between the trimmed V and J ends, which lost 5 bases and 3 bases, there was a span of 8 bases. In nucleotides, the CDR3 is TGTGCCAGCAGTCAGGGTTACAATCAGCCCCAGCATTTT. Translated, it gives CASSQGYNQPQHF.

This chain connects TRBV7-9 to TRBJ1-4; D is perhaps TRBD1 (5 bases). There are 14 residues in the CDR3. From germline, CDR1 is SEHNR and CDR2 FQNEAQ (reference sequence). The germline V and J ends were trimmed by 5 bases and 0 bases, with 7 bases remaining between them. CDR3 sequence reads: CASSTGPTNEKLFF. The CDR3 nucleotides read TGTGCCAGCAGCACAGGACCAACTAATGAAAAACTGTTTTTT. Looking up the rest from reference TRBV7-9 and TRBJ1-4 gives the full variable domain: DTGVSQNPRHKITKRGQNVTFRCDPISEHNRLYWYRQTLGQGPEFLTYFQNEAQLEKSRLLSDRFSAERPKGSFSTLEIQRTEQGDSAMYLCASSTGPTNEKLFFGSGTQLSVL.

The chain links TRBV5-6 to TRBJ1-2; 7 nucleotides line up with TRBD1. The CDR3 runs 15 residues. The germline V gene has CDR1 SGHDT and CDR2 YYEEEE. V was clipped by 1 base and J by 2 bases; unmatched bases: 5. CDR3 sequence reads: CASSLWQGVNYGYTF. In DNA, the CDR3 is TGTGCCAGCAGCTTGTGGCAGGGGGTCAACTATGGCTACACCTTC.

This clonotype was seen only a few times. The V gene is TRBV6-5, the J gene TRBJ2-1, with 7 positions matching TRBD1. After removal of 3 bases from V and 2 bases from J, the junction contained 7 bases not matched to a gene. The length of the CDR3 is 16 residues. Germline-derived CDR1 and CDR2 are MNHEY and SVGAGI. CDR3 amino acids: CASSYPSQGAYNEQFF. The DNA of the CDR3 is TGTGCCAGCAGTTATCCGTCCCAGGGGGCCTACAATGAGCAGTTCTTC.

This clonotype has just a few counts. The chain combines TRBV24-1 with TRBJ1-1, with D unresolved. V dropped 3 bases and J dropped 0 bases, with 4 bases sitting between them. Per germline, CDR1 KGHDR and CDR2 SFDVKD. The CDR3 runs to 13 residues. The CDR3 bases are TGTGCCACCAGTGATCCCCTGAACACTGAAGCTTTCTTT. This translates into CATSDPLNTEAFF.

This clonotype was found a few times. The genes are TRBV27 and TRBJ1-5; D possibly corresponds to TRBD1 (5 bases). V was pared by 3 bases and J by 6 bases, with 15 bases between. This CDR3 contains 15 residues. Germline CDR1 MNHEY, CDR2 SMNVEV (reference sequence). CDR3 bases: TGTGCCAGCAGTTTTGGCCGAGGGGCACCTCAGCCCCAGCATTTT. Amino acid sequence: CASSFGRGAPQPQHF.

The V and J genes are TRBV6-1 and TRBJ2-7, with 7 bases identical to TRBD1. Germline V gene lookup returns CDR1 MNHNS and CDR2 SASEGT. CDR3 size: 16 residues. J was trimmed by 4 bases and V by 0 bases; bases with no gene match: 9. The DNA for the CDR3 is TGTGCCAGCAGTGAAGCCCTCCGTGGCAGGGGGTACGAGCAGTACTTC. Its translation is CASSEALRGRGYEQYF.